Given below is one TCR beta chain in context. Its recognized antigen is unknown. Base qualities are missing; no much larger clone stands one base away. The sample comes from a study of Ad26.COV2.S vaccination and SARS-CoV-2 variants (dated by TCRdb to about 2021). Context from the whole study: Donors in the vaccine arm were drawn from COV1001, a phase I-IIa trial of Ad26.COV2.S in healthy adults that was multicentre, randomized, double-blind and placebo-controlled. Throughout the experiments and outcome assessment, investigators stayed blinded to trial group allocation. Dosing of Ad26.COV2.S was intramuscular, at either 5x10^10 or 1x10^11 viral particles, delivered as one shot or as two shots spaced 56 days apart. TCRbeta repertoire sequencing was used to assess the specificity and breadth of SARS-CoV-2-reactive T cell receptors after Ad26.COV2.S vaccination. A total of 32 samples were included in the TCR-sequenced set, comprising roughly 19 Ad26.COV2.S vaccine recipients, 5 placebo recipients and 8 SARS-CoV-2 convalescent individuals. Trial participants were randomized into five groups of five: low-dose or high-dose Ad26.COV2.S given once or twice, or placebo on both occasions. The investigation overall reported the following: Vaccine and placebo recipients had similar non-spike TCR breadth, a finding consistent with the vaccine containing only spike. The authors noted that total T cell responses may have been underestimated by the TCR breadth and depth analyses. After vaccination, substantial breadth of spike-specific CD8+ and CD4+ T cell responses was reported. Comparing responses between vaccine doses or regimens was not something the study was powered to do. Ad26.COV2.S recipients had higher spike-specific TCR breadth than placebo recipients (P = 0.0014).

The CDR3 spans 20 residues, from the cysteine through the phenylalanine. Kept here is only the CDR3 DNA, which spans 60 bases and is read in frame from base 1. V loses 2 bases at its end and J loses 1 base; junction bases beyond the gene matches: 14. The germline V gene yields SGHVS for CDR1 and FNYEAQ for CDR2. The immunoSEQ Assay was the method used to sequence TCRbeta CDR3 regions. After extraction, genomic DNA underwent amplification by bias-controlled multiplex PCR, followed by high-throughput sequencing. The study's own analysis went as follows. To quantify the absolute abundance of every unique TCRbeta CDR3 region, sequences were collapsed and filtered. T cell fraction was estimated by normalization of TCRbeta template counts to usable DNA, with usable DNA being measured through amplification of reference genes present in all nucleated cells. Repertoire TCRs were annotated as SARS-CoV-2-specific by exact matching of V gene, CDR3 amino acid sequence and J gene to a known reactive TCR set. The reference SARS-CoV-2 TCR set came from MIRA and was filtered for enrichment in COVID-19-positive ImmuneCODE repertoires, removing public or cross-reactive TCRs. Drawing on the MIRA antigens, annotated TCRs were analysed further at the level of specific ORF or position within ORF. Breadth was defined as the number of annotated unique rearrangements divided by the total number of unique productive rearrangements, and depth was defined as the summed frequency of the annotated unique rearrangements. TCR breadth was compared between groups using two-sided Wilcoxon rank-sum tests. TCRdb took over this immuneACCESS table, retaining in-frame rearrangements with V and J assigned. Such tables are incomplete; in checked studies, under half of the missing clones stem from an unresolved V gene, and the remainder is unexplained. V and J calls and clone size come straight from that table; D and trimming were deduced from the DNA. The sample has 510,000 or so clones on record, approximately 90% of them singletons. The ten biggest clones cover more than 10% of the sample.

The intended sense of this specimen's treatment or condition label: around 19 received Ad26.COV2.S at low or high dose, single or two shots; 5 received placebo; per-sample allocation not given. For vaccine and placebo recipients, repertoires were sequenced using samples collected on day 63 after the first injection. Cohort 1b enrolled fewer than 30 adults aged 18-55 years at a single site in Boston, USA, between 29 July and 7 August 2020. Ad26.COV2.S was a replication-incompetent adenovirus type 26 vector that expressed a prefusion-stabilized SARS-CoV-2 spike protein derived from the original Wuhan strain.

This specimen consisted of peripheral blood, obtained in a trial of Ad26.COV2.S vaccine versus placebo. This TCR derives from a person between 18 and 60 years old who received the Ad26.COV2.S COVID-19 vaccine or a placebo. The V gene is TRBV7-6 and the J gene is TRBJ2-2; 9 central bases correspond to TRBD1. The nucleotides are TGTGCCAGCAGCTTAATGGTGGGACAGGGTACGGCTCTGAACACCGGGGAGCTGTTTTTT. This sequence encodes CASSLMVGQGTALNTGELFF. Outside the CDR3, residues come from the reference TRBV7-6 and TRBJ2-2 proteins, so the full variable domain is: GAGVSQSPRYKVTKRGQDVALRCDPISGHVSLYWYRQALGQGPEFLTYFNYEAQQDKSGLPNDRFSAERPEGSISTLTIQRTEQRDSAMYRCASSLMVGQGTALNTGELFFGEGSRLTVL.